The source of this TCR beta chain is a study of cytomegalovirus exposure and HLA in healthy donors. Findings of the study overall: Rarity marked most TCR sequences, yet some public TCRs occurred in many donors.

Worth noting for this clone: Its antigen is not identified.

PCR used 60 Vbeta primers and 13 Jbeta primers. Some clones are missing from TCRdb's copy, which holds only in-frame ones; the method was immunoSEQ multiplex PCR. The profile shows tens of thousands of clones, less than 70% of them singletons. The germline V gene encodes CDR1 SGHRS and CDR2 YFSETQ. Trimming took 2 bases from V and 5 from J, leaving 22 bases between them. This CDR3 comprises 17 residues. Sequencing was performed on PBMCs. The clonotype comes from a human donor in good health. The chain joins TRBV5-1 to TRBJ2-5, with a weak D call TRBD2 (6 bases). The CDR3: CASSFGGGGSRKETQYF. The DNA for the CDR3 is TGCGCCAGCAGCTTTGGGGGAGGCGGCTCCCGAAAGGAGACCCAGTACTTC.